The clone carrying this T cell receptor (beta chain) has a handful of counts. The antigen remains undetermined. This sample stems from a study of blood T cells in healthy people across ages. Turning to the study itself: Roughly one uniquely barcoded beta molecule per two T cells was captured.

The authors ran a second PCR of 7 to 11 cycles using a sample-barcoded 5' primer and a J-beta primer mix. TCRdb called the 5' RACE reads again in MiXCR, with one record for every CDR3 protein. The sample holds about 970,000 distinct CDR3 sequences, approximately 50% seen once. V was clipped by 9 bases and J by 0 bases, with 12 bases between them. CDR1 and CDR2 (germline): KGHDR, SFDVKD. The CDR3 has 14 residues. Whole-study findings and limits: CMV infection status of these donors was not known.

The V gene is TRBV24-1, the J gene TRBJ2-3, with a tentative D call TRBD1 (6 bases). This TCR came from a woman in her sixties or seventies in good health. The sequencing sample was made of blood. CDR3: CATAGVTSTDTQYF. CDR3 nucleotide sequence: TGTGCCACCGCAGGGGTGACTAGCACAGATACGCAGTATTTT.